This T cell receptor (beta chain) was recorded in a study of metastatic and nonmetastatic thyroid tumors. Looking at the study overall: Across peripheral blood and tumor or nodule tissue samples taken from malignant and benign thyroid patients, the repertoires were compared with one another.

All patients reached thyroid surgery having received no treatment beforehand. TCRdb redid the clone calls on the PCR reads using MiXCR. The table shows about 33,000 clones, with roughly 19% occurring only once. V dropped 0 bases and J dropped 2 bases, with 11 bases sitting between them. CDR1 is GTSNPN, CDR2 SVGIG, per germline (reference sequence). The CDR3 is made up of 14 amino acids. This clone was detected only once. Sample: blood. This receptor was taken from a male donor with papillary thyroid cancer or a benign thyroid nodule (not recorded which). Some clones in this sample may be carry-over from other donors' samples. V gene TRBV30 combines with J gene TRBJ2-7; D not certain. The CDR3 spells CAWSVQDSTYEQYF. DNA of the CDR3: TGTGCCTGGAGTGTACAAGACTCTACCTACGAGCAGTACTTC.